The 32 T cell receptor beta chains below come from one sample, sequenced in a study of blood T cells in healthy people across ages. It was with a sample-barcoded 5' primer and a J-beta primer mix that a second PCR of about 6 to 12 cycles was run. In TCRdb, the 5' RACE reads were re-called with MiXCR into one record per CDR3 protein. The sample carries around 2 million distinct CDR3 sequences, 39% recorded once. The source material was blood. These receptors were obtained from a human donor in good health.

CDR3 bases: TGCGCCAGCAGCCTTGGGACGAACGACAATGAGCAGTTCTTC. Translating it yields CASSLGTNDNEQFF. The chain links TRBV5-1 to TRBJ2-1; D might be TRBD1 or TRBD2, each matching 5 bases. The V and J ends lost 4 bases and 5 bases respectively, with 13 bases between them. CDR1 is SGHRS, CDR2 YFSETQ, per germline. The CDR3 has 14 residues.

The chain combines TRBV4-1 with TRBJ2-1, with D uncertain. V was shortened by 4 bases and J by 9 bases, with 10 bases between the two germline ends. CDR3 length equals 12 residues. The germline V gene encodes CDR1 MGHRA and CDR2 YSYEKL. The CDR3 DNA follows: TGCGCCAGCAGCCGACCTCCAGGTGAGCAGTTCTTC. Translated: CASSRPPGEQFF.

The chain couples TRBV28 to TRBJ2-5, with 11 bases matching TRBD2. J lost 5 bases, V lost 7 bases, and 12 bases had no gene match. Germline V gene data show CDR1 as MDHEN and CDR2 as SYDVKM. The CDR3 is 16 residues long. CDR3 sequence reads: CASTRSSGGNLETQYF. CDR3 in DNA: TGTGCCAGCACTCGCTCTAGCGGGGGGAACTTGGAGACCCAGTACTTC.

The V gene is TRBV6-6, the J gene TRBJ2-1, with TRBD2 matching 7 bases. This CDR3 is 16 amino acids long. Germline V lookup: CDR1 MNHNY, CDR2 SVGAGI (reference sequence). The trim removed 6 bases at V and 0 bases at J, leaving 8 bases unmatched. The CDR3 sequence: CASRPEGGSSYNEQFF. The CDR3 DNA follows: TGTGCCAGCAGACCGGAGGGAGGGAGCTCCTACAATGAGCAGTTCTTC.

This clonotype was counted between two and nine times. The chain joins TRBV6-5 to TRBJ2-7, with D possibly matching TRBD2 (6 bases). This CDR3 is built from 16 residues. Germline CDR1 and CDR2: MNHEY and SVGAGI. Trimming left V 0 bases short and J 1 base short, with 13 bases between. The CDR3 region has the DNA TGTGCCAGCAGTTACTCGATTGGGACTCAATCCTACGAGCAGTACTTC. The encoded protein is CASSYSIGTQSYEQYF.

This chain joins TRBV9 and TRBJ2-4; tentatively, D is TRBD1 (6 bases). The CDR3 is 13 amino acids. V gave up 0 bases and J gave up 13 bases, with 14 bases separating them. The germline gives CDR1 SGDLS, CDR2 YYNGEE. CDR3 DNA: TGTGCCAGCAGCGTAGCTAAATGGACAGAGCAGTACTTC. This encodes CASSVAKWTEQYF.

This clonotype was counted a few times. The chain employs TRBV5-1 and TRBJ1-1, with 9 bases matching TRBD1. The J segment lost 1 base and the V segment lost 0 bases, leaving 1 base of the junction unmatched. Germline CDR1 and CDR2: SGHRS and YFSETQ. The CDR3 is made up of 15 amino acids. The CDR3 loop is CASSLEGQGNTEAFF. The CDR3 coding sequence is TGCGCCAGCAGCTTGGAGGGACAGGGGAACACTGAAGCTTTCTTT.

V and J are TRBV24-1 and TRBJ2-1; TRBD2 aligns across 13 bases. Losses at the gene ends were 6 bases for V and 7 bases for J; bases not matched to a gene: 17. Per germline, CDR1 KGHDR and CDR2 SFDVKD. The CDR3 extends over 19 amino acids. CDR3 protein: CATSKFAGTSGVSPNEQFF. CDR3 DNA: TGTGCCACCAGTAAGTTTGCAGGGACTAGCGGGGTTTCCCCGAATGAGCAGTTCTTC.

As for this clonotype: This may be a read error: a much more frequent sequence differs by one nucleotide. The rearrangement links TRBV7-2 to TRBJ2-6; 8 bases match TRBD1. Germline-derived CDR1 and CDR2 are SGHTA and FQGNSA. The CDR3 has 19 amino acids. The CDR3 nucleotides are TGTGCCAGCAGCCCCCGGGCAGGGGGCGCGGTAACTGGGGCCGACGTCCTGACTTTC. Protein: CASSPRAGGAVTGADVLTF.

The chain combines TRBV7-3 with TRBJ2-1; D might be TRBD1 (6 bases). V lost 5 bases, J lost 4 bases, and 12 bases lay in between. CDR1 is SGHTA and CDR2 is FQGTGA in the germline V gene. This CDR3 has 14 residues. This CDR3 reads CASSPWTDYNEQFF. CDR3 nucleotides: TGTGCCAGCAGCCCGTGGACAGATTACAATGAGCAGTTCTTC.

The rearrangement links TRBV5-1 to TRBJ1-2; 7 bases match TRBD1. V shed 4 bases and J 6 bases; nucleotides not matched to a gene: 9. CDR1 and CDR2 (germline): SGHRS, YFSETQ. The CDR3 spans 14 residues. The DNA of the CDR3 is TGCGCCAGCAGCGAAAGACAGGGTCTCGATGGCTACACCTTC. The encoded protein is CASSERQGLDGYTF.

V usage is TRBV28 and J usage is TRBJ1-5; D gene unclear. The ends were cut back, 11 bases at V and 0 bases at J, with 11 bases in the middle. Germline assignment: CDR1 MDHEN and CDR2 SYDVKM. The CDR3 extends over 13 amino acids. The CDR3 loop is CAEGRSSNQPQHF. The CDR3 coding sequence is TGTGCCGAAGGGCGCTCTAGCAATCAGCCCCAGCATTTT.

The gene calls are TRBV24-1 and TRBJ2-1, with 10 nucleotides matching TRBD2. V was pared by 7 bases and J by 8 bases, with 10 bases of the junction left unmatched. The CDR3 has 15 residues. Germline V gives CDR1 KGHDR, CDR2 SFDVKD. CDR3 sequence (DNA): TGTGCCACCAGACCCAGCGGGGGGGCCTGGGATGAGCAGTTCTTC. It is translated as CATRPSGGAWDEQFF.

This clonotype was observed many times. The V call is TRBV7-3, the J call TRBJ1-2, with D possibly TRBD1 on 5 matching bases. CDR3 length: 13 residues. Trimming removed 4 bases from V and 4 bases from J, with 10 bases in between. In germline, CDR1 is SGHTA, CDR2 FQGTGA. The CDR3 is CASSSSGGYGYTF. The CDR3 DNA reads as TGTGCCAGCAGCTCGTCGGGGGGCTATGGCTACACCTTC.

V gene TRBV11-2 combines with J gene TRBJ2-7, with no clear D. CDR3 size: 14 residues. Germline CDR1 SGHAT, CDR2 FQNNGV. Trimming removed 3 bases from V and 2 bases from J, with 11 bases in between. CDR3 in amino acids: CASSLVHGPYEQYF. The CDR3 nucleotides read TGTGCCAGCAGCTTGGTGCACGGACCCTACGAGCAGTACTTC.

This clonotype was counted between two and nine times. The V gene is TRBV4-3, the J gene TRBJ2-3, with 13 bases that match TRBD2. CDR1 and CDR2 from the germline V gene are LGHNA and YSLEER. With 3 bases clipped from V and 5 bases from J, the junction kept 8 bases outside the gene matches. The CDR3 extends over 17 amino acids. The CDR3 protein is CASSHSGTSGVGDTQYF. The CDR3 DNA sequence: TGCGCCAGCAGCCACTCCGGGACTAGCGGGGTGGGAGATACGCAGTATTTT.

V usage is TRBV7-9 and J usage is TRBJ1-3; 7 bases are shared with TRBD1. The CDR3 is 15 amino acids. J gave up 0 bases and V 7 bases, and 6 bases lay outside the gene matches. CDR1 is SEHNR, CDR2 FQNEAQ, per germline (reference sequence). The CDR3: CASTLGQFSGNTIYF. The CDR3 DNA is TGTGCCAGCACCCTGGGACAGTTCTCTGGAAACACCATATATTTT.

The CDR3 sequence is CASSYSSSGGRSTDTQYF. In DNA, the CDR3 is TGTGCCAGCAGTTACTCTTCTAGCGGGGGGAGAAGCACAGATACGCAGTATTTT. The rearrangement uses TRBV6-2 or TRBV6-3 and TRBJ2-3; 11 positions agree with TRBD2. CDR3 length equals 18 residues. V was clipped by 0 bases and J by 0 bases; unmatched bases: 5. Per germline, CDR1 MNHEY and CDR2 SVGEGT.

The chain has TRBV27 and TRBJ2-7; no clear D. V lost 7 bases to trimming and J lost 2 bases, with 6 bases between them. Germline assignment: CDR1 MNHEY and CDR2 SMNVEV (reference sequence). The CDR3 covers 11 residues. CDR3: CASKKAYEQYF. CDR3 DNA: TGTGCCAGCAAAAAGGCCTACGAGCAGTACTTC.

Only a few counts were recorded for this clonotype. J is TRBJ2-1 and V is TRBV15; TRBD2 is a possible D gene (5 bases). The CDR3 is 13 amino acids. Deletions cut 7 bases from V and 12 bases from J, with 19 bases between. Germline values: CDR1 LNHNV, CDR2 YYDKDF (reference sequence). The CDR3, as DNA: TGTGCCACCAAAGCCCCGAGCGGTATTCGGCAGTTCTTC. It is translated as CATKAPSGIRQFF.

This clonotype was picked up many times. This chain links TRBV4-2 with TRBJ2-5; D perhaps matches TRBD2 (5 bases). This CDR3 contains 14 residues. Germline loops: CDR1 LGHNA, CDR2 YNFKEQ. Trimming stripped 0 bases from V and 5 bases from J, with 10 bases between. This CDR3 reads CASSQDPGKETQYF. The DNA of the CDR3 is TGTGCCAGCAGCCAAGATCCGGGGAAGGAGACCCAGTACTTC.

The gene calls are TRBV7-9 and TRBJ1-2; TRBD1 is a possible D gene (6 bases). The CDR3 sequence is 15 residues long. V shed 5 bases and J shed 4 bases, with 17 bases lying between them. The V gene's germline CDR1 is SEHNR and CDR2 FQNEAQ (reference sequence). The CDR3 sequence: CASSPGAQMGYGYTF. The CDR3 coding sequence is TGTGCCAGCAGCCCAGGGGCCCAAATGGGCTATGGCTACACCTTC.

This clonotype was seen a few times. V usage is TRBV12-3 or TRBV12-4 and J usage is TRBJ2-7; 9 bases match TRBD1. CDR3 length equals 14 residues. The V segment lost 6 bases and the J segment 6 bases; nucleotides outside the gene matches: 9. The CDR3 spells CASSPTGGRFEQYF. CDR3 in DNA: TGTGCCAGCAGCCCTACAGGGGGCCGTTTCGAGCAGTACTTC.

The rearrangement links TRBV27 to TRBJ2-1; TRBD2 is a possible D gene (5 bases). Looked up from germline, CDR1 is MNHEY and CDR2 is SMNVEV (reference sequence). There are 13 residues in the CDR3. V lost 5 bases to trimming and J lost 12 bases, with 17 bases between them. CDR3 nucleotide sequence: TGTGCCAGCAGTCCCGGGGTTCCATCTATGCAGTTCTTC. It codes for CASSPGVPSMQFF.

The chain couples TRBV7-2 to TRBJ1-6; 8 bases agree with TRBD1. CDR1 and CDR2 (germline): SGHTA, FQGNSA. The V and J ends lost 0 bases and 5 bases, in that order; junction bases with no gene match: 3. This CDR3 spans 16 amino acids. The CDR3 loop is CASSLARTGNNSPLHF. The DNA for the CDR3 is TGTGCCAGCAGCTTAGCTCGGACAGGGAATAATTCACCCCTCCACTTT.

This clonotype has more than one count but fewer than ten. The chain employs TRBV20-1 and TRBJ1-4, with 9 bases identical to TRBD1. Germline loops: CDR1 DFQATT, CDR2 SNEGSKA (reference sequence). CDR3 length equals 16 residues. V lost 6 bases and J lost 7; bases outside the gene matches: 15. The CDR3 reads CSAIDRGGRVSEKLFF. CDR3 in DNA: TGCAGTGCCATCGACAGGGGGGGGAGGGTATCTGAAAAACTGTTTTTT.

As concerns this clonotype: A read error may account for a junction end that differs from germline. The chain recombines TRBV19 with TRBJ2-7, with 7 bases fitting TRBD2. The germline V gene encodes CDR1 LNHDA and CDR2 SQIVND (reference sequence). The CDR3 runs 13 residues. The CDR3 sequence is CAGSAGLTYEQYF. CDR3 coding DNA: TGTGCCGGTAGTGCGGGACTAACCTACGAGCAGTACTTC.

This clonotype was picked up a small number of times. V and J are TRBV5-5 and TRBJ2-7; 8 bases are shared with TRBD2. The ends lost 3 bases at V and 0 bases at J; junction bases unmatched: 11. The V gene's germline CDR1 is SGHKS and CDR2 YYEKEE (reference sequence). This CDR3 comprises 17 residues. As DNA, the CDR3 is TGTGCCAGCAGCTCAACCTTAGCGGGATCTTACTCCTACGAGCAGTACTTC. Amino acids: CASSSTLAGSYSYEQYF. Together with reference TRBV5-5 and TRBJ2-7, the CDR3 gives the full variable domain: DAGVTQSPTHLIKTRGQQVTLRCSPISGHKSVSWYQQVLGQGPQFIFQYYEKEERGRGNFPDRFSARQFPNYSSELNVNALLLGDSALYLCASSSTLAGSYSYEQYFGPGTRLTVT.

This clonotype was observed at least ten times. J is TRBJ1-2 and V is TRBV29-1, with TRBD1 matching 7 bases. This CDR3 region has 11 residues. Germline CDR1 reads SQVTM; CDR2 reads ANQGSEA. The trim removed 7 bases at V and 5 bases at J, leaving 4 bases unmatched. The CDR3 sequence: CSAGDRYGYTF. The DNA for the CDR3 is TGCAGCGCTGGGGACAGATATGGCTACACCTTC. Combining the CDR3 with reference TRBV29-1 and TRBJ1-2 gives the whole variable domain SAVISQKPSRDICQRGTSLTIQCQVDSQVTMMFWYRQQPGQSLTLIATANQGSEATYESGFVIDKFPISRPNLTFSTLTVSNMSPEDSSIYLCSAGDRYGYTFGSGTRLTVV.

The genes are TRBV20-1 and TRBJ2-7, with a possible D match to TRBD2 (5 bases). Between the trimmed V and J ends, which lost 5 bases and 7 bases, there was a span of 21 bases. The CDR3 is 14 amino acids. From germline, CDR1 is DFQATT and CDR2 SNEGSKA (reference sequence). The CDR3 loop reads CSAGSSPSLGEQYF. CDR3 DNA: TGCAGTGCTGGATCTAGCCCAAGCCTGGGGGAGCAGTACTTC.

This clonotype has only a few counts. The chain has TRBV11-2 and TRBJ2-7; D gene uncertain. The CDR3 sequence is 11 residues long. The V gene lost 3 bases and the J gene lost 5 bases, with 5 bases spanning the gap. The germline CDR1 and CDR2 sequences are SGHAT and FQNNGV. CDR3 nucleotide sequence: TGTGCCAGCAGCTTTACTAACGAGCAGTACTTC. Translation gives CASSFTNEQYF.

This sequence joins TRBV4-2 and TRBJ2-5; TRBD2 is a possible D gene (6 bases). V dropped 1 base and J dropped 2 bases, with 8 bases sitting between them. The CDR3 has 14 residues. Germline V gene data show CDR1 as LGHNA and CDR2 as YNFKEQ. The CDR3 protein is CASSQVREQETQYF. As DNA, the CDR3 is TGTGCCAGCAGCCAAGTTCGGGAGCAAGAGACCCAGTACTTC.